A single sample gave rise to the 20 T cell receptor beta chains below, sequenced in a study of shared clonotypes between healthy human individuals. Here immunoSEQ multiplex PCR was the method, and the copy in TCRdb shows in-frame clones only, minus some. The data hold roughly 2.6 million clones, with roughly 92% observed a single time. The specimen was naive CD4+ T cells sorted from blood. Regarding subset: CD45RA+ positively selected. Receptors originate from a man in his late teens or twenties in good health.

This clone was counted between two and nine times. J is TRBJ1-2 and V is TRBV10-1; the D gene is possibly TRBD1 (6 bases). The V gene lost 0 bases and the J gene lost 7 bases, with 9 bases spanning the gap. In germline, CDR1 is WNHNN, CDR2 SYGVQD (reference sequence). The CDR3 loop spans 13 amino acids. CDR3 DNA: TGCGCCAGCAGTGAGTCTCAGGACAGTGGCTACACCTTC. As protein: CASSESQDSGYTF.

In nucleotides, the CDR3 is TGTGCCAGCAGCTTGCTCGACTTTAACTATGGCTACACCTTC. Translation gives CASSLLDFNYGYTF. V is TRBV7-9 and J is TRBJ1-2; D gene ambiguous. The CDR3 is made up of 14 amino acids. Germline values: CDR1 SEHNR, CDR2 FQNEAQ (reference sequence). V lost 3 bases to trimming and J lost 1 base, with 9 bases between them.

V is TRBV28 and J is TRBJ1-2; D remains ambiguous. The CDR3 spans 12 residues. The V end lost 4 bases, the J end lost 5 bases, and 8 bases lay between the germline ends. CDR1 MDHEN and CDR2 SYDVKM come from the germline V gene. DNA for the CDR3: TGTGCCAGCAGTTGGGGAGCGTATGGCTACACCTTC. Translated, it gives CASSWGAYGYTF.

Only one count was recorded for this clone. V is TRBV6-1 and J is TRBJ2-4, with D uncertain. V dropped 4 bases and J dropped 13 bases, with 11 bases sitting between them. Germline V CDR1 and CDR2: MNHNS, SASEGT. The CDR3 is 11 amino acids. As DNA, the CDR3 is TGTGCCAGCAGTGTGGACCTCCCCCAGTACTTC. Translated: CASSVDLPQYF.

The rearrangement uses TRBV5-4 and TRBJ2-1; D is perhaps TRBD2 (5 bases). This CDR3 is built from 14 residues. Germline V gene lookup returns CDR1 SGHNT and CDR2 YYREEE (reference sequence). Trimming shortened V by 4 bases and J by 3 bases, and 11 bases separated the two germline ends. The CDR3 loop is CASSAVGSYNEQFF. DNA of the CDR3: TGTGCCAGCAGCGCGGTAGGGAGCTACAATGAGCAGTTCTTC.

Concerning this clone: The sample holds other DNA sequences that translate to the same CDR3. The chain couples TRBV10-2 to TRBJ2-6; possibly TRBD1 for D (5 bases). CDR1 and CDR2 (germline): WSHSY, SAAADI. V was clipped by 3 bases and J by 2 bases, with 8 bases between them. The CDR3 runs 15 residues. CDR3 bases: TGCGCCAGCAGTGAAGGGGTCCCTGGGGCCAACGTCCTGACTTTC. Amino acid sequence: CASSEGVPGANVLTF.

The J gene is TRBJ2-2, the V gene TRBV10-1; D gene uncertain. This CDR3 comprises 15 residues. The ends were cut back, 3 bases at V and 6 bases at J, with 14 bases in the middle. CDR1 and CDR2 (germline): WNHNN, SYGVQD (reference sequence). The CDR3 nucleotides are TGCGCCAGCAGTGAAGGCGGAGTGAGAGCCGGGGAGCTGTTTTTT. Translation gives CASSEGGVRAGELFF.

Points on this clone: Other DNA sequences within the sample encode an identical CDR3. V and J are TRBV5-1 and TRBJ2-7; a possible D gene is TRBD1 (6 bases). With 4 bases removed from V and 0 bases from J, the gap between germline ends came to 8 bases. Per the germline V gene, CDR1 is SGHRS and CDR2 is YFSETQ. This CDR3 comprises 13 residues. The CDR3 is CASSRDNSYEQYF. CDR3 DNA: TGCGCCAGCAGCCGGGACAACTCCTACGAGCAGTACTTC.

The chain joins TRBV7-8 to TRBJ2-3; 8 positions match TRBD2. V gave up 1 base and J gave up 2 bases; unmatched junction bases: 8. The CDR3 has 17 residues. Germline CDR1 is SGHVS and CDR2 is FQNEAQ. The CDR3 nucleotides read TGTGCCAGCAGCTTAGGAAGTAGCGGGGCCAACACAGATACGCAGTATTTT. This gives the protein CASSLGSSGANTDTQYF.

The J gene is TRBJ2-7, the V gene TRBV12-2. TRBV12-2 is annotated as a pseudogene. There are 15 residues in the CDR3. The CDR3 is CASRLAGEQSYEQYF. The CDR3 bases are TGTGCAAGTCGCTTAGCGGGTGAACAATCCTACGAGCAGTACTTC.

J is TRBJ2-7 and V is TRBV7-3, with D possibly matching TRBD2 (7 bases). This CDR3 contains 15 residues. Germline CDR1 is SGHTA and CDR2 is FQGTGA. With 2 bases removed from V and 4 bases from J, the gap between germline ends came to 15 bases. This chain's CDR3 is CASSLGGAPGYEQYF. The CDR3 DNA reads TGTGCCAGCAGCTTAGGGGGGGCGCCTGGATACGAGCAGTACTTC.

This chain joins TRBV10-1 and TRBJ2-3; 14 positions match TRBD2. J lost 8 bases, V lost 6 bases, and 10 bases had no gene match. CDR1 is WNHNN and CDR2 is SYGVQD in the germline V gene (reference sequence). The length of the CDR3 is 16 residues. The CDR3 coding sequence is TGCGCCAGCAGCGGACCCGGGACTAGCGGGAGTGTTACGCAGTATTTT. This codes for CASSGPGTSGSVTQYF.

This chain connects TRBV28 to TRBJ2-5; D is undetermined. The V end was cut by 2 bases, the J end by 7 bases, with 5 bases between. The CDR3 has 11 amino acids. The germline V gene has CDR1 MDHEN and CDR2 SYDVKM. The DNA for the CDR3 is TGTGCCAGCAGTTTAATGGGGACCCAGTACTTC. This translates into CASSLMGTQYF.

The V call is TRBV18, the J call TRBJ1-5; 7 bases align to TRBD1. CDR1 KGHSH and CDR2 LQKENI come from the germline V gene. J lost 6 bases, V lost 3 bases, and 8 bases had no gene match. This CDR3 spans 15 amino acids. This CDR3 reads CASSPSGGGSQPQHF. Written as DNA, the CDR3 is TGTGCCAGCTCACCGTCAGGGGGGGGAAGTCAGCCCCAGCATTTT.

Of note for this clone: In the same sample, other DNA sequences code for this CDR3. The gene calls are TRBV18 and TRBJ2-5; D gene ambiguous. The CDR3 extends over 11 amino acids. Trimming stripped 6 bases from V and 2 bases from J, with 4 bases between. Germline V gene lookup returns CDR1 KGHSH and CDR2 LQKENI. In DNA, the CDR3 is TGTGCCAGCTCGTCACAAGAGACCCAGTACTTC. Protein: CASSSQETQYF.

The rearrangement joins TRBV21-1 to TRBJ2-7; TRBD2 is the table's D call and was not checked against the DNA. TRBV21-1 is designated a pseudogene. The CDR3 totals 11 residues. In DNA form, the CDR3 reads TGTGCCAAGCTACCACTCTACGAGCAGTACTTC. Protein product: CAKLPLYEQYF.

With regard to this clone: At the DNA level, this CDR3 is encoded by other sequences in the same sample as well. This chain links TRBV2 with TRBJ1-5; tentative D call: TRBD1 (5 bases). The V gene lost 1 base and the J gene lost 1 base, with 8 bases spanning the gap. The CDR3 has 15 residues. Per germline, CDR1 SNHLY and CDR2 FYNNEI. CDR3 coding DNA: TGTGCCAGCAGTGAAGAGCAGGGAAGCAATCAGCCCCAGCATTTT. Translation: CASSEEQGSNQPQHF.

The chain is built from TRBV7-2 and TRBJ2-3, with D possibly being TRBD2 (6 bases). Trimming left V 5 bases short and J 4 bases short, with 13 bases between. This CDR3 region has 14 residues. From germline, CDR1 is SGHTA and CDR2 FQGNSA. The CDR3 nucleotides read TGTGCCAGCAGCCGAGCGGGTTCCGCAGATACGCAGTATTTT. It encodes CASSRAGSADTQYF.

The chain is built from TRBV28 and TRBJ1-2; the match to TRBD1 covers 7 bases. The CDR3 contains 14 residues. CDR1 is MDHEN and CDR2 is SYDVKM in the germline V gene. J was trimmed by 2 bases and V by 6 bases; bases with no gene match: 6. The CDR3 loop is CASSPGQLNYGYTF. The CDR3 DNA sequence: TGTGCCAGCAGCCCGGGACAGCTCAACTATGGCTACACCTTC.

CDR3 nucleotide sequence: TGCGCCAGCAGCTCCGGCGGGACAGTTGCTGGCTACACCTTC. Translation: CASSSGGTVAGYTF. This chain links TRBV5-1 with TRBJ1-2; 7 bases match TRBD1. This CDR3 contains 14 residues. The J segment lost 7 bases and the V segment lost 3 bases, leaving 9 bases of the junction unmatched. Germline V lookup: CDR1 SGHRS, CDR2 YFSETQ.